The 15 T cell receptor beta chains in this list originate from one sample, sequenced in a study of T cell responses to AZD1222 COVID-19 vaccine. The data were produced by immunoSEQ multiplex PCR, yet TCRdb's version contains in-frame clones alone and is incomplete. The sample shows fewer than 120,000 clones, about four fifths of them seen only once. The sample here was peripheral blood, taken on day 0 of AZD1222 vaccination. The receptors originated from an adult in good health.

The rearrangement uses TRBV28 and TRBJ1-5; the D gene is possibly TRBD1 (6 bases). With 5 bases removed from V and 7 bases from J, the gap between germline ends came to 15 bases. The length of the CDR3 is 14 residues. Germline assignment: CDR1 MDHEN and CDR2 SYDVKM. The CDR3 nucleotides are TGTGCCAGCAGTCTGCGGCCAGGGGTACAGCCCCAGCATTTT. Amino acid sequence: CASSLRPGVQPQHF.

This clone was counted once. V usage is TRBV19 and J usage is TRBJ1-1, with 7 bases fitting TRBD1. CDR3 length: 14 amino acids. The J segment lost 7 bases and the V segment lost 3 bases, leaving 8 bases of the junction unmatched. Germline V lookup: CDR1 LNHDA, CDR2 SQIVND (reference sequence). For the CDR3, the DNA is TGTGCCAGTAGTATCCCCGGACAGGAGCTTGAAGCTTTCTTT. It codes for CASSIPGQELEAFF.

This clone appeared once. The CDR3 reads CASSLLSGGGYNEQFF. Written as DNA, the CDR3 is TGTGCCAGCAGCTTACTCAGCGGGGGGGGCTACAATGAGCAGTTCTTC. V and J are TRBV7-8 and TRBJ2-1; TRBD2 matches at 10 bases. CDR3 length: 16 amino acids. V dropped 2 bases and J dropped 3; count of bases not matched to a gene: 4. Germline CDR1 reads SGHVS; CDR2 reads FQNEAQ. Complete variable domain (other parts from reference TRBV7-8 and TRBJ2-1): GAGVSQSPRYKVAKRGQDVALRCDPISGHVSLFWYQQALGQGPEFLTYFQNEAQLDKSGLPSDRFFAERPEGSVSTLKIQRTQQEDSAVYLCASSLLSGGGYNEQFFGPGTRLTVL.

The genes are TRBV2 and TRBJ1-2; D not certain. The CDR3 length is 14 residues. V shed 2 bases and J shed 4 bases, with 11 bases lying between them. Germline V gives CDR1 SNHLY, CDR2 FYNNEI. The CDR3: CASSETVVSYGYTF. CDR3 sequence (DNA): TGTGCCAGCAGTGAAACTGTAGTGTCCTATGGCTACACCTTC.

The J gene is TRBJ2-4, the V gene TRBV27; TRBD1 matches at 8 bases. Germline V gene lookup returns CDR1 MNHEY and CDR2 SMNVEV (reference sequence). With 4 bases clipped from V and 3 bases from J, the junction kept 8 bases outside the gene matches. The CDR3 sequence is 16 residues long. The CDR3 reads CASSSRQGMVKNIQYF. In nucleotides, the CDR3 is TGTGCCAGCAGTTCAAGACAGGGGATGGTCAAAAACATTCAGTACTTC.

The genes are TRBV28 and TRBJ2-2; 7 bases match TRBD1. The CDR3 totals 14 residues. Germline assignment: CDR1 MDHEN and CDR2 SYDVKM. J lost 7 bases, V lost 6 bases, and 8 bases had no gene match. The CDR3 sequence: CASRTTGQGGELFF. As DNA, the CDR3 is TGTGCCAGCAGGACGACAGGGCAGGGCGGGGAGCTGTTTTTT.

This chain connects TRBV3-1 (or the pseudogene TRBV3-2) to TRBJ2-3, with 9 bases that match TRBD2. Per the germline V gene, CDR1 is LGHDT and CDR2 is YNNKEL (reference sequence). The CDR3 runs 17 residues. Unmatched junction bases numbered 12, after V lost 2 bases and J lost 6 bases. CDR3 amino acids: CASSQLLAGHPGDTQYF. In nucleotides, the CDR3 is TGTGCCAGCAGCCAACTCCTAGCGGGGCACCCTGGGGATACGCAGTATTTT.

J is TRBJ1-2 and V is TRBV30; unclear D gene. There are 12 residues in the CDR3. Per germline, CDR1 GTSNPN and CDR2 SVGIG (reference sequence). Trimming pared 0 bases from V and 5 bases from J, leaving 7 bases between. Here the CDR3 reads CAWSVTGYGYTF. The CDR3 DNA sequence: TGTGCCTGGAGTGTAACGGGGTATGGCTACACCTTC. Full variable domain (outside the CDR3, taken from reference TRBV30 and TRBJ1-2): SQTIHQWPATLVQPVGSPLSLECTVEGTSNPNLYWYRQAAGRGLQLLFYSVGIGQISSEVPQNLSASRPQDRQFILSSKKLLLSDSGFYLCAWSVTGYGYTFGSGTRLTVV.

The chain employs TRBV27 and TRBJ2-5; 12 bases agree with TRBD2. Germline V lookup: CDR1 MNHEY, CDR2 SMNVEV (reference sequence). V lost 7 bases to trimming and J lost 3 bases; unmatched junction nucleotides: 12. The CDR3 contains 17 residues. CDR3 nucleotide sequence: TGTGCCAGCAAAAGAGGGGCGCGGACTAGCGGGAAAGAGACCCAGTACTTC. Translation: CASKRGARTSGKETQYF.

The gene calls are TRBV28 and TRBJ1-5; a possible D gene is TRBD1 (6 bases). The CDR3 has 14 amino acids. Between the trimmed V and J ends, which lost 7 bases and 6 bases, there was a span of 16 bases. The germline gives CDR1 MDHEN, CDR2 SYDVKM. CDR3 in DNA: TGTGCCAGCAACTGGGGGCAGGGGATTCAGCCCCAGCATTTT. Translation gives CASNWGQGIQPQHF.

The chain carries TRBV7-3 and TRBJ1-1; the D is unclear. V was trimmed by 2 bases and J by 2 bases, leaving 15 bases between them. Per germline, CDR1 SGHTA and CDR2 FQGTGA. The CDR3 spans 16 residues. The CDR3 loop is CASSLFRLGGNTEAFF. The CDR3 region has the DNA TGTGCCAGCAGCTTATTCCGATTAGGAGGAAACACTGAAGCTTTCTTT.

This chain connects TRBV18 to TRBJ1-1; D perhaps matches TRBD1 (6 bases). The CDR3 runs 15 residues. Germline-derived CDR1 and CDR2 are KGHSH and LQKENI. Between the trimmed V and J ends, which lost 1 base and 3 bases, there was a span of 12 bases. The CDR3 reads CASSPLAGEDTEAFF. The CDR3 region has the DNA TGTGCCAGCTCACCACTTGCAGGGGAGGACACTGAAGCTTTCTTT.

This clone was recorded a few times. This rearrangement joins TRBV7-2 to TRBJ2-3; weak D call: TRBD1 (5 bases). In germline, CDR1 is SGHTA, CDR2 FQGNSA. V lost 7 bases and J lost 0, with 11 bases in between. This CDR3 is built from 14 residues. CDR3 loop: CASTFQGSTDTQYF. CDR3 sequence (DNA): TGTGCCAGCACCTTCCAGGGAAGCACAGATACGCAGTATTTT.

The gene calls are TRBV4-3 and TRBJ2-1; no clear D gene. Trimming removed 0 bases at V and 10 bases at J, with 13 bases between. The CDR3 is made up of 14 amino acids. In germline, CDR1 is LGHNA, CDR2 YSLEER. CDR3 residues: CASSQDPGFGEQFF. CDR3 in DNA: TGCGCCAGCAGCCAAGATCCCGGGTTTGGGGAGCAGTTCTTC.

This clone was detected once. V and J are TRBV6-6 and TRBJ1-4; the D gene is possibly TRBD1 (5 bases). This CDR3 spans 14 amino acids. V was shortened by 7 bases and J by 8 bases, with 17 bases between the two germline ends. Germline V gene lookup returns CDR1 MNHNY and CDR2 SVGAGI (reference sequence). CDR3 amino acids: CASMFTGGNEKLFF. CDR3 DNA: TGTGCCAGCATGTTCACGGGGGGAAACGAAAAACTGTTTTTT.